The 32 T cell receptor beta chains given below trace back to one sample, sequenced in a study of PD-1 blockade in classical Hodgkin lymphoma. All trial patients relapsed after autologous stem cell transplantation. Data came from immunoSEQ multiplex PCR; TCRdb stores just in-frame clones and leaves some out. In the table there are some 96,000 clones, 80% to 95% of which are singletons. The specimen was peripheral blood mononuclear cells (PBMCs), collected at baseline. The receptor set was obtained from a human donor with classical Hodgkin lymphoma.

This chain uses TRBV7-9 with TRBJ1-2; 7 bases line up with TRBD1. The CDR3 is 13 amino acids. The V gene's germline CDR1 is SEHNR and CDR2 FQNEAQ (reference sequence). The trim removed 5 bases at V and 8 bases at J, leaving 8 bases unmatched. The DNA for the CDR3 is TGTGCCAGCAGCCAACAGGGGCCGGAAGGCTACACCTTC. It encodes CASSQQGPEGYTF.

The V and J genes are TRBV2 and TRBJ2-5; 9 bases are a match to TRBD2. Unmatched junction bases numbered 11, after V lost 11 bases and J lost 1 base. Per germline, CDR1 SNHLY and CDR2 FYNNEI. The CDR3 is made up of 15 amino acids. DNA of the CDR3: TGTGCCGGCGAGCGTTCTAGCGGGATCCAAGAGACCCAGTACTTC. Amino acid sequence: CAGERSSGIQETQYF. The whole variable domain, filled in from reference TRBV2 and TRBJ2-5, reads EPEVTQTPSHQVTQMGQEVILRCVPISNHLYFYWYRQILGQKVEFLVSFYNNEISEKSEIFDDQFSVERPDGSNFTLKIRSTKLEDSAMYFCAGERSSGIQETQYFGPGTRLLVL.

CDR3 region: CASAAALNNYEQYF. The DNA of the CDR3 is TGTGCCAGCGCGGCGGCACTAAACAACTACGAGCAGTACTTC. This rearrangement joins TRBV19 to TRBJ2-7; the D is unclear. This CDR3 contains 14 residues. Per germline, CDR1 LNHDA and CDR2 SQIVND (reference sequence). Trimming left V 9 bases short and J 3 bases short, with 18 bases between.

V gene TRBV19 combines with J gene TRBJ2-7, with D possibly TRBD1 on 5 matching bases. This CDR3 region has 14 residues. Trimming pared 7 bases from V and 0 bases from J, leaving 13 bases between. Germline V gives CDR1 LNHDA, CDR2 SQIVND (reference sequence). The CDR3 DNA reads TGTGCCAGTACCCCGACAGTCTCCTCCTACGAGCAGTACTTC. The encoded protein is CASTPTVSSYEQYF.

The chain is built from TRBV5-6 and TRBJ1-2; D is unresolved. Deletions cut 0 bases from V and 7 bases from J, with 7 bases between. This CDR3 comprises 12 residues. Per germline, CDR1 SGHDT and CDR2 YYEEEE. The DNA of the CDR3 is TGTGCCAGCAGCTTGGCTGGGTTTGGCTACACCTTC. Translating it yields CASSLAGFGYTF.

This clone was observed a single time. The rearrangement links TRBV6-5 to TRBJ2-7; D is undetermined. CDR3 length equals 14 residues. Trimming removed 2 bases at V and 0 bases at J, with 8 bases between. Germline CDR1 is MNHEY and CDR2 is SVGAGI. CDR3 sequence reads: CASSYQESSYEQYF. The CDR3 DNA is TGTGCCAGCAGTTACCAGGAAAGCTCCTACGAGCAGTACTTC.

This chain connects TRBV4-1 to TRBJ2-5, with 11 nucleotides matching TRBD2. The CDR3 is 21 amino acids. V shed 1 base, J shed 5 bases, and the junction held 21 bases outside the gene matches. CDR1 MGHRA and CDR2 YSYEKL come from the germline V gene. The CDR3 DNA reads TGCGCCAGCAGCCAAGGTGCCTCCGGCGGGACTAGCGGCCCATGGGAGGAGACCCAGTACTTC. It is translated as CASSQGASGGTSGPWEETQYF.

CDR3 bases: TGTGCCAGCAGCGTGACGGCTCCCCCTACGTGGGGCTACACCTTC. Translated: CASSVTAPPTWGYTF. The rearrangement uses TRBV9 and TRBJ1-2, with unresolved D. The V gene's germline CDR1 is SGDLS and CDR2 YYNGEE. The CDR3 length is 15 residues. The V gene lost 2 bases and the J gene lost 8 bases, with 19 bases spanning the gap.

This sequence joins TRBV14 and TRBJ2-7; TRBD1 is a possible D gene (5 bases). Trimming took off 5 bases at V and 3 bases at J, with 8 bases between the two ends. Germline CDR1 is SGHDN and CDR2 is FVKESK. This CDR3 has 12 residues. CDR3 sequence reads: CASSSQGYEQYF. The DNA for the CDR3 is TGTGCCAGCAGCTCTCAGGGCTACGAGCAGTACTTC.

The CDR3 sequence: CASSIHNQPQHF. The DNA for the CDR3 is TGTGCCAGTAGTATCCACAATCAGCCCCAGCATTTT. This chain links TRBV19 with TRBJ1-5, with D hard to call. The CDR3 runs to 12 residues. Germline V CDR1 and CDR2: LNHDA, SQIVND (reference sequence). Deletions cut 3 bases from V and 3 bases from J, with 3 bases between. Full variable domain (remainder filled in from reference TRBV19 and TRBJ1-5): DGGITQSPKYLFRKEGQNVTLSCEQNLNHDAMYWYRQDPGQGLRLIYYSQIVNDFQKGDIAEGYSVSREKKESFPLTVTSAQKNPTAFYLCASSIHNQPQHFGDGTRLSIL.

This chain uses TRBV28 with TRBJ2-7; 9 bases map to TRBD2. Germline lookup yields CDR1 MDHEN and CDR2 SYDVKM. This CDR3 has 13 amino acids. Trimming at V came to 6 bases and at J to 2 bases, leaving 2 bases not matched to a gene. The CDR3 region is CASRIAGAYEQYF. CDR3 sequence (DNA): TGTGCCAGCAGGATAGCGGGAGCCTACGAGCAGTACTTC.

The chain has TRBV6-6 and TRBJ2-1; D is unclear. The CDR3 runs to 11 residues. The V and J ends lost 6 bases and 4 bases respectively, with 4 bases between them. Per germline, CDR1 MNHNY and CDR2 SVGAGI (reference sequence). This CDR3 is CASSWYNEQFF. The CDR3 coding sequence is TGTGCCAGCAGCTGGTACAATGAGCAGTTCTTC.

The chain is built from TRBV30 and TRBJ2-6, with no clear D. Germline CDR1 and CDR2: GTSNPN and SVGIG (reference sequence). The CDR3 runs to 15 residues. V was cut by 3 bases and J by 0 bases, with 9 bases left in between. The CDR3 bases are TGTGCCTGGAGCCAATGGGGCTCTGGGGCCAACGTCCTGACTTTC. Encoded protein: CAWSQWGSGANVLTF.

The CDR3 region is CASSEAYEQYF. In nucleotides, the CDR3 is TGTGCCAGCAGTGAGGCCTACGAGCAGTACTTC. The chain has TRBV25-1 and TRBJ2-7; D is uncertain. Trimming left V 3 bases short and J 2 bases short, with 2 bases between. This CDR3 has 11 residues. Germline assignment: CDR1 MGHDK and CDR2 SYGVNS.

This clone has just one count. The chain joins TRBV7-3 to TRBJ1-2, with 7 nucleotides matching TRBD1. There are 16 residues in the CDR3. The V and J ends lost 5 bases and 4 bases, in that order; junction bases with no gene match: 13. Germline CDR1 SGHTA, CDR2 FQGTGA. The CDR3 protein is CASSPQGGPHRYGYTF. The CDR3 nucleotides are TGTGCCAGCAGCCCCCAGGGGGGGCCCCATCGCTATGGCTACACCTTC.

In this sample, this clone turned up once. The chain is built from TRBV5-1 and TRBJ2-1; D unclear. The CDR3 length is 14 residues. The V end was cut by 0 bases, the J end by 8 bases, with 12 bases between. In germline, CDR1 is SGHRS, CDR2 YFSETQ. The CDR3, as DNA: TGCGCCAGCAGCTTGGCCGTGGGCCGGGATGAGCAGTTCTTC. It yields the protein CASSLAVGRDEQFF.

V usage is TRBV19 and J usage is TRBJ2-1, with TRBD2 identical over 8 bases. This CDR3 is 16 amino acids long. CDR1 LNHDA and CDR2 SQIVND come from the germline V gene (reference sequence). V gave up 3 bases and J gave up 0 bases; unmatched junction bases: 4. CDR3 amino acids: CASSISAGGSYNEQFF. CDR3 DNA: TGTGCCAGTAGTATCTCTGCGGGAGGCTCCTACAATGAGCAGTTCTTC.

This chain connects TRBV10-2 to TRBJ2-3; no definite D call. V was trimmed by 0 bases and J by 6 bases, leaving 7 bases between them. CDR3 size: 13 residues. Germline V gives CDR1 WSHSY, CDR2 SAAADI. The CDR3 reads CASSESRPDTQYF. CDR3 in DNA: TGCGCCAGCAGTGAGTCGCGGCCGGATACGCAGTATTTT.

The V gene is TRBV27, the J gene TRBJ2-5, with 11 nucleotides matching TRBD2. V shed 5 bases and J 5 bases; nucleotides not matched to a gene: 10. The V gene's germline CDR1 is MNHEY and CDR2 SMNVEV (reference sequence). This CDR3 comprises 16 residues. The CDR3 nucleotides read TGTGCCAGCAGTCTCCAGACTAGCGGGGCTGTGGAGACCCAGTACTTC. It specifies CASSLQTSGAVETQYF.

The V and J genes are TRBV19 and TRBJ2-1, with 11 bases identical to TRBD2. Unmatched junction bases numbered 9, after V lost 5 bases and J lost 6 bases. This CDR3 is built from 16 residues. In germline, CDR1 is LNHDA, CDR2 SQIVND (reference sequence). CDR3 region: CASSVQLAGVVNEQFF. For the CDR3, the DNA is TGTGCCAGTAGTGTTCAACTAGCGGGAGTTGTCAATGAGCAGTTCTTC.

V usage is TRBV6-1 and J usage is TRBJ1-6; the D gene is possibly TRBD1 (5 bases). CDR1 and CDR2 (germline): MNHNS, SASEGT. Trimming shortened V by 8 bases and J by 9 bases, and 14 bases separated the two germline ends. The CDR3 is made up of 13 amino acids. DNA of the CDR3: TGTGCCAGCTGTGGGACGGCTACTTCACCCCTCCACTTT. Translated, it gives CASCGTATSPLHF.

The chain combines TRBV27 with TRBJ2-7, with D tentatively TRBD1 (5 bases). Deletions cut 3 bases from V and 0 bases from J, with 12 bases between. Germline assignment: CDR1 MNHEY and CDR2 SMNVEV (reference sequence). This CDR3 is built from 15 residues. The DNA of the CDR3 is TGTGCCAGCAGTTTCTCAAGACAGAGCTCCTACGAGCAGTACTTC. Translating gives CASSFSRQSSYEQYF.

The chain has TRBV10-1 and TRBJ2-5; D is ambiguous. Gene TRBJ2-7 matches the end of the DNA better, so the J call may be wrong. This CDR3 has 13 residues. The V gene's germline CDR1 is WNHNN and CDR2 SYGVQD (reference sequence). The DNA of the CDR3 is TGCGCCAGCAGTGAAGGCAGAGCCTACGAGCAGTACTTC. Protein sequence: CASSEGRAYEQYF.

This clone occurred once. The chain combines TRBV7-3 with TRBJ2-5; possible D gene TRBD2, 5 bases. This CDR3 contains 15 residues. The V gene's germline CDR1 is SGHTA and CDR2 FQGTGA. V lost 2 bases and J lost 2, with 12 bases in between. The CDR3 nucleotides are TGTGCCAGCAGCTTAGTCGGGGTTGGGCAAGAGACCCAGTACTTC. It is translated as CASSLVGVGQETQYF.

In this sample, this clone turned up once. The V call is TRBV20-1, the J call TRBJ2-3; tentatively, D is TRBD1 (5 bases). The CDR3 sequence is 11 residues long. Germline V gives CDR1 DFQATT, CDR2 SNEGSKA (reference sequence). The V end was cut by 3 bases, the J end by 5 bases, with 6 bases between. CDR3: CSASREDTQYF. CDR3 coding DNA: TGCAGTGCTAGCAGGGAAGATACGCAGTATTTT.

The V gene is TRBV6-4, the J gene TRBJ2-1; 8 nucleotides align to TRBD2. The germline CDR1 and CDR2 sequences are MRHNA and SNTAGT. The ends lost 10 bases at V and 4 bases at J; junction bases unmatched: 6. The CDR3 covers 13 residues. The CDR3 region is CATREGPYNEQFF. The CDR3 coding sequence is TGTGCCACCCGGGAGGGCCCTTACAATGAGCAGTTCTTC.

The chain has TRBV6-5 and TRBJ1-2; no firm D call. The CDR3 covers 15 residues. V lost 2 bases and J lost 4, with 14 bases in between. Germline values: CDR1 MNHEY, CDR2 SVGAGI. CDR3 region: CASSYGIGEAYGYTF. The CDR3 DNA follows: TGTGCCAGCAGTTACGGAATTGGGGAAGCCTATGGCTACACCTTC.

This chain connects TRBV6-5 to TRBJ2-7; D remains unclear. The CDR3 extends over 14 amino acids. Germline V gene data show CDR1 as MNHEY and CDR2 as SVGAGI. The ends were cut back, 0 bases at V and 3 bases at J, with 9 bases in the middle. This chain's CDR3 is CASSYSSLYYEQYF. CDR3 nucleotide sequence: TGTGCCAGCAGTTACTCGAGTTTATACTACGAGCAGTACTTC.

The V call is TRBV20-1, the J call TRBJ2-7; D not certain. The CDR3 has 11 amino acids. CDR1 and CDR2 (germline): DFQATT, SNEGSKA (reference sequence). Trimming took off 0 bases at V and 5 bases at J, with 5 bases between the two ends. CDR3 loop: CSARDMHEQYF. The CDR3, as DNA: TGCAGTGCTAGAGATATGCACGAGCAGTACTTC.

The chain carries TRBV6-1 and TRBJ2-3; D is perhaps TRBD1 or TRBD2 (5 bases each). The CDR3 totals 15 residues. Trimming removed 2 bases at V and 1 base at J, with 10 bases between. Germline V gene sequence: CDR1 MNHNS, CDR2 SASEGT. In DNA, the CDR3 is TGTGCCAGCAGTGAAAGAGGGGTCGGCACAGATACGCAGTATTTT. Translating gives CASSERGVGTDTQYF.

V gene TRBV11-2 combines with J gene TRBJ2-1, with 8 bases identical to TRBD2. The CDR3 contains 18 residues. Trimming removed 3 bases from V and 0 bases from J; junction bases left unmatched: 10. The germline V gene has CDR1 SGHAT and CDR2 FQNNGV. CDR3 region: CASSLGLTSVSSYNEQFF. The CDR3 DNA follows: TGTGCCAGCAGCTTGGGCCTGACTAGCGTTAGCTCCTACAATGAGCAGTTCTTC.

The chain couples TRBV19 to TRBJ2-1; the D is unclear. The CDR3 length is 12 residues. V lost 3 bases to trimming and J lost 6 bases, with 6 bases between them. Looked up from germline, CDR1 is LNHDA and CDR2 is SQIVND (reference sequence). Written as DNA, the CDR3 is TGTGCCAGTAGTATCCACGGCAATGAGCAGTTCTTC. Protein sequence: CASSIHGNEQFF.